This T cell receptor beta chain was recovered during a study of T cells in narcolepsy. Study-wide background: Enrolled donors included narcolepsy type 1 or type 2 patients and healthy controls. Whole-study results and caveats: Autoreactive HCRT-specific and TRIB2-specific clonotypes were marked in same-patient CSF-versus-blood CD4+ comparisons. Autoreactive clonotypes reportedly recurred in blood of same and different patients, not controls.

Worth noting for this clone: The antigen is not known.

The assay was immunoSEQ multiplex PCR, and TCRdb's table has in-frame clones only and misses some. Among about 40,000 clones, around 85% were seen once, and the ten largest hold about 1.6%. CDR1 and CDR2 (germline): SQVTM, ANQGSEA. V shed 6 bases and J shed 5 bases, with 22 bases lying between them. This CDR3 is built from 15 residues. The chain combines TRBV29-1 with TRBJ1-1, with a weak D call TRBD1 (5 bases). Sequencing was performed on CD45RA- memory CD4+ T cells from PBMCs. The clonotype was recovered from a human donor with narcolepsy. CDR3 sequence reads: CSVSNQVRVGTEAFF. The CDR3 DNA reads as TGCAGCGTCTCCAACCAAGTCAGGGTAGGGACTGAAGCTTTCTTT.